The clone carrying this T cell receptor beta chain turned up a few times. Its specificity is unknown. The sample comes from a study of early T cells in non-severe SARS-CoV-2 infection. Study at large: Unpaired chains resulted from sequencing bulk RNA of unsorted whole blood. General study results and limits: Matching results from VDJdb favored anti-spike CD8 responses, leaving private and CD4 specificities undetected.

The germline V gene has CDR1 SGDLS and CDR2 YYNGEE. V lost 0 bases to trimming and J lost 2 bases; unmatched junction nucleotides: 4. There are 15 residues in the CDR3. Individual cDNA molecules carried attached unique molecular identifiers. MiXCR, run by TCRdb on the 5' RACE reads, gives a single entry per CDR3 protein. The sample lists over 100,000 distinct CDR3 sequences, over 10% occurring once. The V and J genes are TRBV9 and TRBJ2-5, with TRBD2 identical over 7 bases. The sequence was collected from an adult who was a healthcare worker with PCR-confirmed SARS-CoV-2 infection or an uninfected control (not recorded which). Specimen: whole blood. The CDR3 spells CASSVDPAGQETQYF. The CDR3 DNA sequence: TGTGCCAGCAGCGTAGACCCAGCGGGGCAAGAGACCCAGTACTTC.